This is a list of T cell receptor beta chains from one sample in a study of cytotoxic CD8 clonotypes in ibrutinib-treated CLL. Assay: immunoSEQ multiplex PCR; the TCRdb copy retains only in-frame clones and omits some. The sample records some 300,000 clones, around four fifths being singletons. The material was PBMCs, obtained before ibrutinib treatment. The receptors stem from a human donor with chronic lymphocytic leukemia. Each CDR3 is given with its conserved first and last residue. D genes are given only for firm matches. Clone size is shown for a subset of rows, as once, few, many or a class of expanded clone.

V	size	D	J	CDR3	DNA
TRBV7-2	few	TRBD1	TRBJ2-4	CASSSLQGVVKNIQYF	TGTGCCAGCAGCTCATTACAGGGGGTAGTCAAAAACATTCAGTACTTC
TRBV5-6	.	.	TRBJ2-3	CASSHGVGTDTQYF	TGTGCCAGCAGCCACGGGGTGGGCACAGATACGCAGTATTTT
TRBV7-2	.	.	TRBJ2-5	CASSAKVAGRETQYF	TGTGCCAGCAGCGCCAAGGTAGCCGGACGGGAGACCCAGTACTTC
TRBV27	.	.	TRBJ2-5	CASKTHGTLQETQYF	TGTGCCAGCAAGACCCACGGGACACTCCAAGAGACCCAGTACTTC
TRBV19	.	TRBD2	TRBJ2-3	CASSVRDYTDTQYF	TGTGCCAGTAGTGTTCGGGACTACACAGATACGCAGTATTTT
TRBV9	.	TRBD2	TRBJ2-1	CASSVGVASGSPNEQFF	TGTGCCAGCAGCGTAGGGGTGGCTAGCGGGAGCCCCAATGAGCAGTTCTTC
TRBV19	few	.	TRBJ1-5	CASMRDLASNQPQHF	TGTGCCAGTATGCGGGACCTCGCCAGCAATCAGCCCCAGCATTTT
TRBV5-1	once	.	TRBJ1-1	CASSLGHRNTEAFF	TGCGCCAGCAGCTTGGGTCACCGGAACACTGAAGCTTTCTTT
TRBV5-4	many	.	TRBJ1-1	CASTSLASPSAEAFF	TGTGCCAGCACCTCTTTGGCCAGCCCTTCAGCTGAAGCTTTCTTT
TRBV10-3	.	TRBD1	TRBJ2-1	CAISLTLTGDGYNEQFF	TGTGCCATCAGCCTAACACTGACAGGGGACGGCTACAATGAGCAGTTCTTC
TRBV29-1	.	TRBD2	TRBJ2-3	CSVEIAGGSDTQYF	TGCAGCGTTGAAATAGCGGGAGGCTCAGATACGCAGTATTTT
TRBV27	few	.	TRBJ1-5	CASSLSKQPSNQPQHF	TGTGCCAGCAGTTTATCGAAACAGCCTAGCAATCAGCCCCAGCATTTT
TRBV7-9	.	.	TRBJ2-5	CASSRTEKLIQETQYF	TGTGCCAGCAGCCGGACAGAGAAACTTATCCAAGAGACCCAGTACTTC
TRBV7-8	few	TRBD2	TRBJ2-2	CASSARLAGGPGELFF	TGTGCCAGCAGCGCCCGACTAGCGGGAGGGCCCGGGGAGCTGTTTTTT
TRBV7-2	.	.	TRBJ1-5	CASSLASRGASNQPQHF	TGTGCCAGCAGCTTAGCGAGCCGGGGGGCTAGCAATCAGCCCCAGCATTTT
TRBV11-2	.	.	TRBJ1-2	CASSFGGLYYGYTF	TGTGCCAGCAGCTTCGGCGGTCTGTACTATGGCTACACCTTC
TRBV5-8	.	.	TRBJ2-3	CASSLVGPFTDTQYF	TGTGCCAGCAGCTTGGTAGGGCCCTTCACAGATACGCAGTATTTT
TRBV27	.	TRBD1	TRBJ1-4	CASSSQQGFNEKLFF	TGTGCCAGCAGTTCCCAACAGGGGTTTAATGAAAAACTGTTTTTT
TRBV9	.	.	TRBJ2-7	CASSRSGDSYEQYF	TGTGCCAGCAGCCGATCGGGGGACTCCTACGAGCAGTACTTC
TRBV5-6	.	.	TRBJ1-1	CASTLVGNTEAFF	TGTGCCAGCACCTTGGTGGGAAACACTGAAGCTTTCTTT
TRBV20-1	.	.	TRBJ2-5	CSATQETQYF	TGCAGTGCCACACAAGAGACCCAGTACTTC
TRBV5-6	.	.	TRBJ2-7	CASSLVLEPYEQYF	TGTGCCAGCAGCTTGGTTCTAGAACCCTACGAGCAGTACTTC
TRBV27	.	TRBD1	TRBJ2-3	CASSSPGQGGTDTQYF	TGTGCCAGCAGTTCACCGGGACAGGGGGGCACAGATACGCAGTATTTT
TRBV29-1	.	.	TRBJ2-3	CSVDQVPDTQYF	TGCAGCGTTGACCAAGTCCCAGATACGCAGTATTTT
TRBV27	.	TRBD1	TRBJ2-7	CASSSGQSYEQYF	TGTGCCAGCAGTTCGGGACAGAGTTACGAGCAGTACTTC